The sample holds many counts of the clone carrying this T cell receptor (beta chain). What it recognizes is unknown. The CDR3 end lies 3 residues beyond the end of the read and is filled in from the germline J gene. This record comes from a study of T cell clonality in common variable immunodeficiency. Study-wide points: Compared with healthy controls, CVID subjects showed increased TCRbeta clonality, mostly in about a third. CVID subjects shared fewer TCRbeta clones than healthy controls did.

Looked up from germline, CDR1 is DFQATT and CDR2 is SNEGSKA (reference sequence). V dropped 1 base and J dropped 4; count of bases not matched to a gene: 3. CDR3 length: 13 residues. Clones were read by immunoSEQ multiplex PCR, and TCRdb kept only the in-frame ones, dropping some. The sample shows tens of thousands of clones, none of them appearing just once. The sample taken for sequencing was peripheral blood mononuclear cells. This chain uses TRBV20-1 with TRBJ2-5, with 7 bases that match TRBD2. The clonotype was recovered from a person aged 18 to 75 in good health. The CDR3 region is CSARGEGLETQYF. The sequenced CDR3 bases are TGCAGTGCTAGAGGGGAGGGACTAGAGACC.